This T cell receptor (beta chain) was documented in a study of blood T cell repertoires in COVID-19. Study details: Both acute and convalescent COVID-19 samples were obtained from the United States, Italy and Spain. Sources were T cells, B-cell-depleted T cells, or PBMCs; the material itself was cDNA or gDNA.

CDR1 and CDR2 from the germline V gene are SEHNR and FQNEAQ (reference sequence). The V gene end was trimmed by 5 bases and the J gene end by 6 bases; junction bases not matched to a gene: 13. The CDR3 loop spans 16 amino acids. Study processing details: Reference gene primers were amplified, and this amplification served to estimate nucleated cell counts. This table comes from immunoSEQ multiplex PCR, and its TCRdb copy is limited to in-frame clones, with some not included. The V and J calls and the clone size are those of that table, but D and trimming were determined from the DNA. The top ten clones hold about 5.4% of a sample with 200,000 to 250,000 clones, around 88% of them seen once. Seattle's enrolled individuals joined amid active infection and were then monitored longitudinally.

The gene calls are TRBV7-9 and TRBJ1-2; 9 nucleotides line up with TRBD1. The source is a woman older than 75 with COVID-19, enrolled during active disease. Sequencing input: peripheral blood. The DNA for the CDR3 is TGTGCCAGCAGCCGGGACAGGGAGATGGGTCGAGATGGCTACACCTTC. Its translation is CASSRDREMGRDGYTF.